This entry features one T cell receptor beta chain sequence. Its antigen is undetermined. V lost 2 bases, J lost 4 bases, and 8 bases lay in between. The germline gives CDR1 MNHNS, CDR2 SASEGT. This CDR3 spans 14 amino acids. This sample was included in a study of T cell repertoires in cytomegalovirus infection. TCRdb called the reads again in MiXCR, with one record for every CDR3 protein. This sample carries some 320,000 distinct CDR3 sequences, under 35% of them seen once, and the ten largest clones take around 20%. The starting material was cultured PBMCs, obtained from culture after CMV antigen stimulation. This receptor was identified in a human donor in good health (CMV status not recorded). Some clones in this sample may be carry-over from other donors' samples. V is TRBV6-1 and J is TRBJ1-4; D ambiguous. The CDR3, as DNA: TGTGCCAGCAGTGAACCGGGAGGTAATGAAAAACTGTTTTTT. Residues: CASSEPGGNEKLFF.